This TCR beta chain was obtained from a study of cytomegalovirus exposure and HLA in healthy donors. Germline CDR1 reads MNHNS; CDR2 reads SASEGT. V lost 6 bases and J lost 4; bases outside the gene matches: 3. The CDR3 consists of 13 residues. The PCR employed 60 Vbeta primers together with 13 Jbeta primers. TCRdb keeps only in-frame clones here, not all; method: immunoSEQ multiplex PCR. The data contain roughly 120,000 clones, 9.5% of them seen just once; the ten biggest clones take up about 3%. This clone was counted between two and nine times. The receptor was isolated from a man aged 25 to 45 in good health and CMV-seronegative. The J gene is TRBJ1-2, the V gene TRBV6-1, with 9 bases fitting TRBD1. The sequencing input was PBMCs. The CDR3 DNA sequence: TGTGCCAGCAGGCCGGGACAGGGCTATGGCTACACCTTC. It encodes CASRPGQGYGYTF.